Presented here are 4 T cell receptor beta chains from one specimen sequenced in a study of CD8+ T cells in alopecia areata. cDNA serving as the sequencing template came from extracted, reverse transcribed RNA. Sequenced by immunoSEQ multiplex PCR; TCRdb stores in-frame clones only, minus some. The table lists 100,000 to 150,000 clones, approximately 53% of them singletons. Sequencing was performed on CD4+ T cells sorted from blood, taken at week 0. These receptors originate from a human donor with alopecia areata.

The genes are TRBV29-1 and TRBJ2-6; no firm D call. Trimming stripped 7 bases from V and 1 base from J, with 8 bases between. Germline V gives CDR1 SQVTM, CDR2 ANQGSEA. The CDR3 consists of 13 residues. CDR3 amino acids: CSATVSGANVLTF. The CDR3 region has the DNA TGCAGCGCTACAGTATCTGGGGCCAACGTCCTGACTTTC.

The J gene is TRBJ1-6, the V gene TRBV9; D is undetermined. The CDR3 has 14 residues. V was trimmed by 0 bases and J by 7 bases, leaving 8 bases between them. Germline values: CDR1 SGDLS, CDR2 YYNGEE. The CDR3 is CASSVGVENSPLHF. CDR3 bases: TGTGCCAGCAGCGTAGGGGTGGAGAATTCACCCCTCCACTTT. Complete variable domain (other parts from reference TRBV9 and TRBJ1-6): DSGVTQTPKHLITATGQRVTLRCSPRSGDLSVYWYQQSLDQGLQFLIQYYNGEERAKGNILERFSAQQFPDLHSELNLSSLELGDSALYFCASSVGVENSPLHFGNGTRLTVT.

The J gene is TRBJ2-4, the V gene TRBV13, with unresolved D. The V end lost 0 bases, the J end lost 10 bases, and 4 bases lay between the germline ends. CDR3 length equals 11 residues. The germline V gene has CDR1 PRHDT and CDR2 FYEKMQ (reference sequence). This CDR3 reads CASSLGRIQYF. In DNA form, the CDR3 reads TGTGCCAGCAGCTTAGGCCGGATTCAGTACTTC. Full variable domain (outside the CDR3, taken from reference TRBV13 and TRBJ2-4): AAGVIQSPRHLIKEKRETATLKCYPIPRHDTVYWYQQGPGQDPQFLISFYEKMQSDKGSIPDRFSAQQFSDYHSELNMSSLELGDSALYFCASSLGRIQYFGAGTRLSVL.

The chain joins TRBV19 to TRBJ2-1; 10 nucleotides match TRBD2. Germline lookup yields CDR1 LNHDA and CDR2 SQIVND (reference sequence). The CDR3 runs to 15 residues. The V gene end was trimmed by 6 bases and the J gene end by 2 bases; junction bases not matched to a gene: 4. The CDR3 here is CASRAGTSAYNEQFF. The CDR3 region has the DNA TGTGCCAGTAGAGCCGGGACTAGCGCCTACAATGAGCAGTTCTTC.